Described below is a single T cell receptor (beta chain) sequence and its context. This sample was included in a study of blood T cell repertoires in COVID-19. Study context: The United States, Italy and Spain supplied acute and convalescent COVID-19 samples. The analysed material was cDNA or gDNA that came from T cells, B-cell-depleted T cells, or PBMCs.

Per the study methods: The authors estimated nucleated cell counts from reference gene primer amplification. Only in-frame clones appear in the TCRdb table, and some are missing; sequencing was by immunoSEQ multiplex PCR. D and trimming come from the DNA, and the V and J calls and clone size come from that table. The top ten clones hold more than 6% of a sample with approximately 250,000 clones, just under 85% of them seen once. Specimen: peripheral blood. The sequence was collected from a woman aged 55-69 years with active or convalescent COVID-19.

The CDR3: CASSEPLKESEGYTF. The CDR3 region has the DNA TGTGCCAGCAGTGAGCCACTCAAGGAGTCTGAAGGCTACACCTTC. V usage is TRBV2 and J usage is TRBJ1-2; D is ambiguous. Per germline, CDR1 SNHLY and CDR2 FYNNEI. With 3 bases removed from V and 8 bases from J, the gap between germline ends came to 19 bases. The CDR3 extends over 15 amino acids.